This T cell receptor beta chain was sequenced during a study of regulatory T cells in long-lasting Graves disease. Overall study findings and caveats: Persistent disease samples used TRBV28, TRBJ1-2 and TRBJ2-5 preferentially. Fewer public clonotypes were shared by new patients (around 1,000) than by persistent patients (about 2,700).

This clonotype was recorded at least ten times. Its matching antigen is unknown. This CDR3 region has 12 residues. Trimming stripped 6 bases from V and 5 bases from J, with 10 bases between. The germline gives CDR1 MDHEN, CDR2 SYDVKM. Arm-PCR with iRepertoire HTBI primers amplified the CDR3 regions for these TCR beta libraries. As handled by the study authors: Identification of gene segments yielded some 61 TRBV and about 15 TRBJ across samples. TCRdb redid the calling of the multiplex PCR reads with MiXCR, one entry per CDR3 protein. TCRdb assigned the V and J calls; the authors' analysis was not used. The table has about 290,000 distinct CDR3 sequences, roughly a fifth seen once; the top ten hold approximately 53%. Specified time point: persistent/refractory GD, antithyroid drugs over 5 years with positive TRAb. Researchers made the TCR library from RNA that was extracted from PBMCs. With EDTA tubes as the receptacles, about 9.2 milliliters of peripheral blood were drawn.

Sequences were derived from peripheral blood mononuclear cells (PBMCs), sampled when the disease was refractory, from a patient treated with antithyroid drugs. The chain employs TRBV28 and TRBJ1-1; no clear D gene. This receptor was identified in a female donor with Graves disease. This CDR3 is CASRKAWTEAFF. The CDR3 DNA sequence: TGTGCCAGCAGGAAGGCCTGGACTGAAGCTTTCTTT.